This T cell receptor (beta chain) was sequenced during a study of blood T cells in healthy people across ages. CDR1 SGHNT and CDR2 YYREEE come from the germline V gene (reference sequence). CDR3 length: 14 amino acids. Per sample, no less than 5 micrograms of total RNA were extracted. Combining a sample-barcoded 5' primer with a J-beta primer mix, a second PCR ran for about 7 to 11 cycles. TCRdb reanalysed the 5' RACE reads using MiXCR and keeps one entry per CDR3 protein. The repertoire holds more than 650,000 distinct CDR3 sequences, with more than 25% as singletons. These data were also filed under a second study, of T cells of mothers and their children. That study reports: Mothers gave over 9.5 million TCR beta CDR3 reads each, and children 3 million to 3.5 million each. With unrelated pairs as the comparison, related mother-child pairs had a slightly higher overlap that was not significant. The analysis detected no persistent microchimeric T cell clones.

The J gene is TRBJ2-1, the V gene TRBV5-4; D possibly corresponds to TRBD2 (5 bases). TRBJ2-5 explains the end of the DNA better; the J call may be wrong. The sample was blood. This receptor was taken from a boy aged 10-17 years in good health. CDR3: CASSLTPWEETQYF. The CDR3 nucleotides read TGTGCCAGCAGCTTAACACCATGGGAGGAGACCCAGTACTTC.